A selection of T cell receptor beta chains follows, all from one sample in a study of control samples from healthy donors and cancer patients. Assay: immunoSEQ multiplex PCR; the TCRdb copy retains only in-frame clones and omits some. The sample consists of under 150,000 clones, about 87% of them appearing once. The specimen sequenced was blood. The receptors here all came from a man in his sixties in good health. Each CDR3 is given with its conserved first and last residue. D genes are given only for firm matches. The size field is filled for only some rows; it gives once, few, many or a size class.

abundance: -; v_gene: TRBV5-1; d_gene: -; j_gene: TRBJ1-2; CDR3aa: CASSFDTGMNYGYTF; CDR3nt: TGCGCCAGCAGCTTTGATACAGGGATGAACTATGGCTACACCTTC
abundance: once; v_gene: TRBV3-1/TRBV3-2; d_gene: TRBD1; j_gene: TRBJ1-2; CDR3aa: CASSQETGGGYTF; CDR3nt: TGTGCCAGCAGCCAAGAAACAGGGGGGGGCTACACCTTC
abundance: -; v_gene: TRBV27; d_gene: TRBD1; j_gene: TRBJ1-6; CDR3aa: CASSLSMRFGTGGAGSYNSPLHF; CDR3nt: TGTGCCAGCAGTTTATCGATGAGGTTTGGGACAGGGGGCGCCGGCTCCTATAATTCACCCCTCCACTTT
abundance: -; v_gene: TRBV10-3; d_gene: -; j_gene: TRBJ1-5; CDR3aa: CAISGAGNQPQHF; CDR3nt: TGTGCCATCAGTGGCGCTGGCAATCAGCCCCAGCATTTT
abundance: -; v_gene: TRBV7-2; d_gene: -; j_gene: TRBJ2-1; CDR3aa: CASSSKKKNLRGDEQFF; CDR3nt: TGTGCCAGCAGCTCAAAGAAAAAAAACCTTAGGGGGGATGAGCAGTTCTTC
abundance: few; v_gene: TRBV5-4; d_gene: -; j_gene: TRBJ1-6; CDR3aa: CASSFLEGSPLHF; CDR3nt: TGTGCCAGCAGCTTTCTGGAGGGATCACCCCTCCACTTT
abundance: -; v_gene: TRBV28; d_gene: -; j_gene: TRBJ1-6; CDR3aa: CASSFLGSYNSPLHF; CDR3nt: TGTGCCAGCAGTTTTCTGGGATCCTATAATTCACCCCTCCACTTT
abundance: -; v_gene: TRBV28; d_gene: TRBD1; j_gene: TRBJ1-2; CDR3aa: CASSLVGTANYGYTF; CDR3nt: TGTGCCAGCAGTTTAGTCGGGACAGCTAACTATGGCTACACCTTC
abundance: -; v_gene: TRBV5-1; d_gene: -; j_gene: TRBJ2-3; CDR3aa: CASSVREIPFVDTQYF; CDR3nt: TGCGCCAGCAGCGTTCGGGAGATTCCGTTCGTCGATACGCAGTATTTT
abundance: few; v_gene: TRBV27; d_gene: -; j_gene: TRBJ1-1; CDR3aa: CASSQQGRTEAFF; CDR3nt: TGTGCCAGCAGCCAGCAAGGACGGACTGAAGCTTTCTTT
abundance: few; v_gene: TRBV29-1; d_gene: -; j_gene: TRBJ2-3; CDR3aa: CSVEKGKYTQYF; CDR3nt: TGCAGCGTTGAAAAGGGGAAGTATACGCAGTATTTT
abundance: once; v_gene: TRBV28; d_gene: -; j_gene: TRBJ1-3; CDR3aa: CAGRGGVGNTIYF; CDR3nt: TGTGCCGGACGGGGGGGGGTTGGAAACACCATATATTTT
abundance: -; v_gene: TRBV28; d_gene: -; j_gene: TRBJ2-7; CDR3aa: CASSFDQAPVREQYF; CDR3nt: TGTGCCAGCAGTTTTGACCAGGCTCCCGTAAGGGAGCAGTACTTC
abundance: -; v_gene: TRBV10-3; d_gene: -; j_gene: TRBJ2-7; CDR3aa: CAISQGTAGYEQYF; CDR3nt: TGTGCCATCAGTCAGGGGACGGCAGGTTACGAGCAGTACTTC
abundance: -; v_gene: TRBV5-5; d_gene: TRBD1; j_gene: TRBJ1-2; CDR3aa: CASNPTGIVAWTF; CDR3nt: TGTGCCAGCAACCCGACAGGGATAGTCGCTTGGACCTTC
abundance: -; v_gene: TRBV5-5; d_gene: -; j_gene: TRBJ2-3; CDR3aa: CASSPGTGSAGTQYF; CDR3nt: TGTGCCAGCAGCCCAGGAACGGGCTCTGCGGGGACGCAGTATTTT
abundance: -; v_gene: TRBV5-6; d_gene: -; j_gene: TRBJ2-5; CDR3aa: CASSLPGGGETQYF; CDR3nt: TGTGCCAGCAGCCTTCCGGGCGGAGGGGAGACCCAGTACTTC
abundance: -; v_gene: TRBV6-5; d_gene: TRBD1; j_gene: TRBJ1-4; CDR3aa: CASSSGQATNEKLFF; CDR3nt: TGTGCCAGCAGTTCCGGACAGGCAACTAATGAAAAACTGTTTTTT
abundance: few; v_gene: TRBV24-1; d_gene: TRBD1; j_gene: TRBJ1-5; CDR3aa: CATGTVSGAQHF; CDR3nt: TGTGCCACCGGGACAGTTTCAGGGGCCCAGCATTTT
abundance: -; v_gene: TRBV7-2; d_gene: -; j_gene: TRBJ2-7; CDR3aa: CASSATLQQGYYEQYF; CDR3nt: TGTGCCAGCAGCGCAACCCTCCAACAGGGCTACTACGAGCAGTACTTC
abundance: once; v_gene: TRBV11-2; d_gene: TRBD1; j_gene: TRBJ1-1; CDR3aa: CASSLRGQGAWLNTEAFF; CDR3nt: TGTGCCAGCAGCTTGCGGGGACAGGGGGCCTGGTTGAACACTGAAGCTTTCTTT
abundance: -; v_gene: TRBV19; d_gene: TRBD1; j_gene: TRBJ1-5; CDR3aa: CASSISGGGGFQPQHF; CDR3nt: TGTGCCAGTAGTATTTCAGGAGGGGGCGGGTTTCAGCCCCAGCATTTT
abundance: -; v_gene: TRBV28; d_gene: -; j_gene: TRBJ2-2; CDR3aa: CASSGGGAGTGELFF; CDR3nt: TGTGCCAGCAGTGGAGGGGGCGCGGGCACCGGGGAGCTGTTTTTT
abundance: -; v_gene: TRBV15; d_gene: -; j_gene: TRBJ1-5; CDR3aa: CATSRSITIPNQPQHF; CDR3nt: TGTGCCACCAGCAGATCGATTACGATTCCCAATCAGCCCCAGCATTTT
abundance: -; v_gene: TRBV27; d_gene: -; j_gene: TRBJ2-1; CDR3aa: CASGGPDNEQFF; CDR3nt: TGTGCCAGTGGGGGGCCGGACAATGAGCAGTTCTTC
abundance: -; v_gene: TRBV9; d_gene: -; j_gene: TRBJ1-4; CDR3aa: CASSVGDQPTNEKLFF; CDR3nt: TGTGCCAGCAGCGTAGGAGACCAGCCAACTAATGAAAAACTGTTTTTT
abundance: -; v_gene: TRBV6-1; d_gene: TRBD2; j_gene: TRBJ2-3; CDR3aa: CASSEARGGAQYF; CDR3nt: TGTGCCAGCAGTGAAGCGCGCGGGGGAGCACAGTATTTT
abundance: -; v_gene: TRBV5-1; d_gene: TRBD1; j_gene: TRBJ2-7; CDR3aa: CASSLAPWGQGDGYEQYF; CDR3nt: TGCGCCAGCAGCTTGGCCCCCTGGGGACAGGGTGATGGTTACGAGCAGTACTTC
abundance: -; v_gene: TRBV19; d_gene: -; j_gene: TRBJ2-3; CDR3aa: CASRALSGGTDTQYF; CDR3nt: TGTGCCAGCCGTGCTTTATCGGGGGGCACAGATACGCAGTATTTT
abundance: -; v_gene: TRBV30; d_gene: -; j_gene: TRBJ2-5; CDR3aa: CAWSTQGGVETQYF; CDR3nt: TGTGCCTGGAGTACCCAGGGGGGCGTAGAGACCCAGTACTTC
abundance: few; v_gene: TRBV12-3/TRBV12-4; d_gene: -; j_gene: TRBJ1-5; CDR3aa: CASSLQANQPQHF; CDR3nt: TGTGCCAGCAGTTTGCAGGCAAATCAGCCCCAGCATTTT
abundance: -; v_gene: TRBV11-3; d_gene: -; j_gene: TRBJ2-3; CDR3aa: CASSKALEEGGTQYF; CDR3nt: TGTGCCAGCAGCAAGGCACTAGAGGAGGGGGGTACGCAGTATTTT
abundance: -; v_gene: TRBV7-2; d_gene: -; j_gene: TRBJ2-7; CDR3aa: CASSQQGAYEQYF; CDR3nt: TGTGCCAGCAGCCAACAGGGTGCCTACGAGCAGTACTTC
abundance: -; v_gene: TRBV30; d_gene: -; j_gene: TRBJ1-5; CDR3aa: CAWSFSLSQPQHF; CDR3nt: TGTGCCTGGAGTTTTAGCTTAAGCCAGCCCCAGCATTTT
abundance: -; v_gene: TRBV21-1; d_gene: -; j_gene: TRBJ1-4; CDR3aa: CASSKPEVREKLFF; CDR3nt: TGTGCCAGCAGCAAACCCGAAGTCCGAGAAAAACTGTTTTTT
abundance: -; v_gene: TRBV24-1; d_gene: TRBD1; j_gene: TRBJ2-1; CDR3aa: CATRDRGGGLNEQFF; CDR3nt: TGTGCCACTCGGGACAGGGGAGGAGGTTTGAATGAGCAGTTCTTC
abundance: -; v_gene: TRBV5-5; d_gene: -; j_gene: TRBJ2-7; CDR3aa: CASSYRQVGMYEQYF; CDR3nt: TGTGCCAGCAGCTACCGACAGGTGGGGATGTACGAGCAGTACTTC
abundance: -; v_gene: TRBV6-1; d_gene: TRBD1; j_gene: TRBJ1-6; CDR3aa: CASSELPGTGSSPLHF; CDR3nt: TGTGCCAGCAGTGAACTTCCCGGGACAGGGAGTTCACCCCTCCACTTT
abundance: -; v_gene: TRBV28; d_gene: TRBD1; j_gene: TRBJ1-6; CDR3aa: CASSLTSGGANSPLHF; CDR3nt: TGTGCCAGCAGTTTGACTTCAGGGGGAGCCAATTCACCCCTCCACTTT
abundance: -; v_gene: TRBV6-2/TRBV6-3; d_gene: -; j_gene: TRBJ2-7; CDR3aa: CASSYRVTYEQYF; CDR3nt: TGTGCCAGCAGTTACCGGGTTACATACGAGCAGTACTTC
abundance: -; v_gene: TRBV7-2; d_gene: TRBD1; j_gene: TRBJ1-2; CDR3aa: CASSLIQTGGYGYTF; CDR3nt: TGTGCCAGCAGCTTGATCCAGACAGGGGGCTATGGCTACACCTTC